The rows below give T cell receptor beta chains drawn from one sample of a study of CD8+CD57+ T cells in acquired aplastic anemia. Each CDR3 protein gets one entry after TCRdb re-called the reads with MiXCR. The sample carries approximately 190,000 distinct CDR3 sequences, 48% recorded once. The specimen sequenced was sorted CD4+, CD8+, or CD8+CD57+ T cells (not recorded which) from PBMCs. All receptors come from a human donor with aplastic anemia. The CDR3 runs from the conserved cysteine through the conserved F or W.

V | CDR3
TRBV10-3 | CAITGDAVVGTEAFF
TRBV27 | CASSFLSRRGGYTF
TRBV7-2 | CASRGASYEQYF
TRBV6-5 | CASSPTVYSYNSPLHF
TRBV6-2/TRBV6-3 | CASSYGTSGALSYEQYF
TRBV10-1 | CASRGLAGVDTGELFF
TRBV14 | CASSTDRAYEQYF
TRBV4-1 | CASSPVGGVDTGELFF
TRBV15 | CATSTGLQETQYF
TRBV5-1 | CASNLGGDGYSPLHF
TRBV9 | CASSVGLSNTEAFF
TRBV5-1 | CASSSRDRSRLPNTGELFF
TRBV19 | CASSGNRGRIYEQYF
TRBV7-2 | CASSLVEMETQYF
TRBV11-3 | CASSLTLSYEQYF
TRBV10-3 | CAIGGGSSTEAFF
TRBV20-1 | CSALAGGSYSPQYF
TRBV7-8 | CASSPGTQRWETQYF
TRBV20-1 | CSAHSSSGRDYETQYF
TRBV19 | CASSMPSGVLSTDTQYF
TRBV19 | CASHGQGRDQPQHF
TRBV7-8 | CASSLLQGQGGNSPLHF
TRBV7-8 | CASSIQASYEQYF
TRBV2 | CASSSPGTGGETQYF
TRBV24-1 | CATSDGLGLTDTQYF
TRBV7-6 | CASSLALWEGTYEQYF
TRBV10-1 | CASSRDSNPPYEQYF
TRBV20-1 | CSAREQGIKNIQYF
TRBV19 | CASREGRDSYEQYF
TRBV20-1 | CSASTRLDSYEQYF
TRBV20-1 | CSARDPGTGDPYEQYF
TRBV7-9 | CASSPPGWETQYF
TRBV2 | CASRGERSSYEQYF
TRBV6-1 | CASSEAGTPSYEQYF
TRBV10-3 | CAISDHAARASNQPQHF
TRBV7-8 | CASSFGTGTYEQYF
TRBV19 | CASSISGADCPYEQYF
TRBV2 | CASKDAGLYEHYF
TRBV24-1 | CATSDPSPQGYTQYF
TRBV19 | CASSIASSGNTIYF
TRBV2 | CASSGGVGQPQHF
TRBV6-5 | CASSLGSVSYEQYF
TRBV19 | CASSSGRTYEQYF
TRBV7-9 | CASVVAGAYEQYF
TRBV25-1 | CASSELNEQYF
TRBV19 | CASSKGTFQHF
TRBV3-1 | CASNRKVFVSPQHF
TRBV6-1 | CASSEEAGQDTQYF
TRBV12-5 | CASGLAGNTEAFF
TRBV2 | CASMPDRPNQPQHF
TRBV5-1 | CASSRRDRAYEQYF
TRBV5-6 | CASSQSPDASGQETQYF
TRBV7-2 | CASSFTGNTEAFF
TRBV12-3/TRBV12-4 | CASSLRGQRTDTQYF
TRBV29-1 | CSVEEGGDTQYF
TRBV5-6 | CASSLVGRETYEQYF
TRBV20-1 | CSASAGDQPQHF
TRBV2 | CASSKTGSQPQHF
TRBV24-1 | CATSVGPGPNQPQHF
TRBV2 | CASSHRDGFQETQYF